Shown below are 25 T cell receptor beta chains from a single sample sequenced in a study of cytomegalovirus exposure and HLA in healthy donors. Sequencing was performed with immunoSEQ multiplex PCR; in TCRdb, only in-frame clones are kept and a portion is missing. The sample consists of about 160,000 clones, approximately 86% of them appearing once. What was sequenced was PBMCs. Receptors originate from a man aged 25 to 40 in good health and CMV-seropositive.

To note about this clone: Other DNA sequences within the sample encode an identical CDR3. J is TRBJ2-7 and V is TRBV5-1; tentatively, D is TRBD2 (5 bases). V dropped 0 bases and J dropped 4 bases, with 14 bases sitting between them. Looked up from germline, CDR1 is SGHRS and CDR2 is YFSETQ. The CDR3 totals 15 residues. The CDR3, as DNA: TGCGCCAGCAGCTTGGCACCCTCGGGCGGGTACGAGCAGTACTTC. Amino acids: CASSLAPSGGYEQYF. The variable domain in full, completed from reference TRBV5-1 and TRBJ2-7, reads KAGVTQTPRYLIKTRGQQVTLSCSPISGHRSVSWYQQTPGQGLQFLFEYFSETQRNKGNFPGRFSGRQFSNSRSEMNVSTLELGDSALYLCASSLAPSGGYEQYFGPGTRLTVT.

This rearrangement joins TRBV9 to TRBJ1-2; 8 nucleotides align to TRBD1. The V gene's germline CDR1 is SGDLS and CDR2 YYNGEE. The CDR3 consists of 14 residues. Trimming cost V 6 bases and J 5 bases; bases outside gene matches: 9. The CDR3 nucleotides are TGTGCCAGCAACAAAGGACAGGGAGATTATGGCTACACCTTC. Translation gives CASNKGQGDYGYTF.

The chain uses TRBV11-1 and TRBJ2-2, with D possibly being TRBD1 (6 bases). Germline-derived CDR1 and CDR2 are SGHAT and FQDESV (reference sequence). The V and J ends lost 5 bases and 4 bases respectively, with 17 bases between them. The CDR3 runs 16 residues. Written as DNA, the CDR3 is TGTGCCAGCAGCCCTACAGGGTTGAGTCTCACCGGGGAGCTGTTTTTT. It codes for CASSPTGLSLTGELFF. Full variable domain (missing parts from reference TRBV11-1 and TRBJ2-2): EAEVAQSPRYKITEKSQAVAFWCDPISGHATLYWYRQILGQGPELLVQFQDESVVDDSQLPKDRFSAERLKGVDSTLKIQPAELGDSAMYLCASSPTGLSLTGELFFGEGSRLTVL.

The V gene is TRBV7-6, the J gene TRBJ1-1; D unresolved. V was clipped by 1 base and J by 2 bases, with 14 bases between them. This CDR3 contains 16 residues. Germline loops: CDR1 SGHVS, CDR2 FNYEAQ. CDR3 DNA: TGTGCCAGCAGCTTAGGGCCCCCCCGGGTTAACACTGAAGCTTTCTTT. Its protein product is CASSLGPPRVNTEAFF. Looking up the rest from reference TRBV7-6 and TRBJ1-1 gives the full variable domain: GAGVSQSPRYKVTKRGQDVALRCDPISGHVSLYWYRQALGQGPEFLTYFNYEAQQDKSGLPNDRFSAERPEGSISTLTIQRTEQRDSAMYRCASSLGPPRVNTEAFFGQGTRLTVV.

The V call is TRBV28, the J call TRBJ2-7, with 7 bases lining up with TRBD2. V trimming: 8 bases; J trimming: 3 bases; junction bases outside the gene matches: 10. The CDR3 runs 14 residues. Germline V gene data show CDR1 as MDHEN and CDR2 as SYDVKM. The CDR3, as DNA: TGTGCCAGCCGTGGGGGGGTCGGACTCTACGAGCAGTACTTC. Protein sequence: CASRGGVGLYEQYF.

This rearrangement joins TRBV28 to TRBJ1-2, with 10 nucleotides matching TRBD1. V lost 8 bases to trimming and J lost 8 bases; unmatched junction nucleotides: 8. Per germline, CDR1 MDHEN and CDR2 SYDVKM. The CDR3 contains 13 residues. CDR3 sequence reads: CASRPGQGLGYTF. For the CDR3, the DNA is TGTGCCAGCCGTCCGGGACAGGGGTTAGGCTACACCTTC.

V usage is TRBV2 and J usage is TRBJ2-5; 16 bases align to TRBD2. Germline CDR1 and CDR2: SNHLY and FYNNEI. The CDR3 has 14 residues. V lost 9 bases, J lost 5 bases, and 3 bases stayed unmatched. The CDR3 DNA follows: TGTGCCAGGGGACTAGCGGGGGGGCAGGAGACCCAGTACTTC. Translated, it gives CARGLAGGQETQYF. The full variable domain, its missing parts supplied by reference TRBV2 and TRBJ2-5, is EPEVTQTPSHQVTQMGQEVILRCVPISNHLYFYWYRQILGQKVEFLVSFYNNEISEKSEIFDDQFSVERPDGSNFTLKIRSTKLEDSAMYFCARGLAGGQETQYFGPGTRLLVL.

This clone was seen a handful of times. V and J are TRBV7-9 and TRBJ2-7; 11 bases align to TRBD2. CDR1 is SEHNR, CDR2 FQNEAQ, per germline (reference sequence). V shed 5 bases, J shed 1 base, and the junction held 7 bases outside the gene matches. This CDR3 is built from 16 residues. The CDR3 DNA is TGTGCCAGCAGCCCTTCTCTAGCGGGGGGATCCTACGAGCAGTACTTC. It specifies CASSPSLAGGSYEQYF.

The rearrangement joins TRBV29-1 to TRBJ2-5, with 9 positions matching TRBD1. V was pared by 2 bases and J by 5 bases, with 3 bases of the junction left unmatched. CDR3 length equals 13 residues. CDR1 and CDR2 from the germline V gene are SQVTM and ANQGSEA. The DNA of the CDR3 is TGCAGCGTTGAAAGGACAGGGGAGGAGACCCAGTACTTC. This sequence encodes CSVERTGEETQYF.

This chain links TRBV5-6 with TRBJ2-7; TRBD2 matches at 9 bases. Germline loops: CDR1 SGHDT, CDR2 YYEEEE. There are 15 residues in the CDR3. V lost 0 bases, J lost 7 bases, and 8 bases stayed unmatched. CDR3: CASSLGGLAGMEQYF. For the CDR3, the DNA is TGTGCCAGCAGCTTGGGGGGGCTAGCGGGGATGGAGCAGTACTTC.

The rearrangement links TRBV4-2 to TRBJ2-3; TRBD2 agrees at 9 bases. The V gene's germline CDR1 is LGHNA and CDR2 YNFKEQ. Trimming took 4 bases from V and 0 from J; bases not matched to a gene: 8. This CDR3 is 17 amino acids long. CDR3 amino acids: CASSPSGVLASTDTQYF. The CDR3 DNA reads as TGTGCCAGCAGCCCTAGCGGGGTACTGGCTAGCACAGATACGCAGTATTTT.

The chain has TRBV7-3 and TRBJ2-7; 8 bases map to TRBD2. V lost 8 bases, J lost 7 bases, and 13 bases stayed unmatched. Per germline, CDR1 SGHTA and CDR2 FQGTGA. The CDR3 is 14 amino acids. In nucleotides, the CDR3 is TGTGCCAGCTCTAAGCGGGGGCCTCGTCTGGAGCAGTACTTC. Its protein is CASSKRGPRLEQYF.

This clone appeared once. The chain has TRBV9 and TRBJ2-3; the match to TRBD2 covers 8 bases. The ends lost 3 bases at V and 0 bases at J; junction bases unmatched: 0. The CDR3 is made up of 14 amino acids. Germline V lookup: CDR1 SGDLS, CDR2 YYNGEE. CDR3 amino acids: CASSGTSSTDTQYF. In DNA, the CDR3 is TGTGCCAGCAGCGGGACTAGCAGCACAGATACGCAGTATTTT.

The chain couples TRBV6-5 to TRBJ1-1, with D unresolved. Germline assignment: CDR1 MNHEY and CDR2 SVGAGI. This CDR3 spans 11 amino acids. V lost 1 base, J lost 6 bases, and 3 bases lay in between. CDR3: CASSYFAEAFF. The CDR3 DNA follows: TGTGCCAGCAGTTACTTCGCTGAAGCTTTCTTT.

V gene TRBV6-5 combines with J gene TRBJ1-6, with 9 bases aligning to TRBD1. There are 15 residues in the CDR3. V lost 5 bases and J lost 7; bases outside the gene matches: 6. In germline, CDR1 is MNHEY, CDR2 SVGAGI. The DNA for the CDR3 is TGTGCCAGCAGTCCAGGGACAGGGTTAAATTCACCCCTCCACTTT. Translated, it gives CASSPGTGLNSPLHF.

This clone has a single count. The rearrangement joins TRBV7-2 to TRBJ1-1, with unresolved D. The CDR3 has 13 residues. The germline V gene encodes CDR1 SGHTA and CDR2 FQGNSA. V was pared by 5 bases and J by 4 bases, with 11 bases between. CDR3 sequence (DNA): TGTGCCAGCAGCCCCAGTTGGTCCACTGAAGCTTTCTTT. This encodes CASSPSWSTEAFF.

The V and J genes are TRBV19 and TRBJ1-5; 9 bases line up with TRBD1. CDR1 is LNHDA and CDR2 is SQIVND in the germline V gene (reference sequence). This CDR3 comprises 14 residues. Trimming cost V 10 bases and J 3 bases; bases outside gene matches: 7. The DNA of the CDR3 is TGTGCCATTGACGGACAGGGGATCAATCAGCCCCAGCATTTT. Amino acid sequence: CAIDGQGINQPQHF.

CDR3 DNA: TGTGCCAGCAGGGAGATGACAGGGTTTAGCGCCGGGGAGCTGTTTTTT. Its translation: CASREMTGFSAGELFF. This chain joins TRBV27 and TRBJ2-2, with 7 bases that match TRBD1. J was trimmed by 6 bases and V by 6 bases; bases with no gene match: 13. The germline CDR1 and CDR2 sequences are MNHEY and SMNVEV (reference sequence). This CDR3 spans 16 amino acids.

This chain uses TRBV4-1 with TRBJ2-5; TRBD1 aligns across 7 bases. The V gene end was trimmed by 1 base and the J gene end by 6 bases; junction bases not matched to a gene: 8. Germline lookup yields CDR1 MGHRA and CDR2 YSYEKL. The CDR3 contains 15 residues. The CDR3: CASSQVTGLRKTQYF. The DNA for the CDR3 is TGCGCCAGCAGCCAAGTGACAGGGCTTCGGAAGACCCAGTACTTC.

The chain is built from TRBV19 and TRBJ1-1; no reliable D call. Germline V gene data show CDR1 as LNHDA and CDR2 as SQIVND (reference sequence). The CDR3 has 11 residues. Trimming stripped 8 bases from V and 1 base from J, with 5 bases between. The CDR3 nucleotides read TGTGCCAGTGGCAAGAACACTGAAGCTTTCTTT. Protein sequence: CASGKNTEAFF.

The J gene is TRBJ1-2, the V gene TRBV4-1, with 9 bases lining up with TRBD1. The CDR3 is made up of 15 amino acids. Germline V gene lookup returns CDR1 MGHRA and CDR2 YSYEKL. V trimming: 5 bases; J trimming: 5 bases; junction bases outside the gene matches: 9. The CDR3 here is CASSWDRAVEYGYTF. CDR3 sequence (DNA): TGCGCCAGCAGCTGGGACAGGGCGGTTGAGTATGGCTACACCTTC.

The chain uses TRBV6-5 and TRBJ1-1, with no clear D. The CDR3 length is 14 residues. Trimming cost V 6 bases and J 7 bases, with 18 bases left between them. From germline, CDR1 is MNHEY and CDR2 SVGAGI. The CDR3 DNA reads TGTGCCAGCAGCCCCGGAGGTGGGAGAGGTGAAGCTTTCTTT. Protein: CASSPGGGRGEAFF.

V and J are TRBV9 and TRBJ2-1, with 7 bases that match TRBD2. The CDR3 loop spans 14 amino acids. V lost 0 bases and J lost 5; bases outside the gene matches: 2. Germline CDR1 and CDR2: SGDLS and YYNGEE. CDR3 DNA: TGTGCCAGCAGCGTAGGAAGCGGGGACAATGAGCAGTTCTTC. Residues: CASSVGSGDNEQFF.

This clone has only one observation. The chain joins TRBV11-2 to TRBJ2-1; 11 bases are shared with TRBD2. V trimming: 3 bases; J trimming: 10 bases; junction bases outside the gene matches: 5. Germline V gene lookup returns CDR1 SGHAT and CDR2 FQNNGV. The CDR3 runs 14 residues. CDR3 protein: CASSFSGGAEEQFF. CDR3 DNA: TGTGCCAGCAGCTTTAGCGGGGGGGCGGAAGAGCAGTTCTTC.

The chain recombines TRBV19 with TRBJ2-7, with 8 bases matching TRBD1. This CDR3 comprises 15 residues. Germline V gene lookup returns CDR1 LNHDA and CDR2 SQIVND (reference sequence). V gave up 5 bases and J gave up 7 bases; unmatched junction bases: 13. The CDR3 loop is CASSFSGTGTLEQYF. As DNA, the CDR3 is TGTGCCAGTAGTTTCTCCGGGACAGGCACCCTAGAGCAGTACTTC. The entire variable domain, with the rest obtained from reference TRBV19 and TRBJ2-7, is as follows: DGGITQSPKYLFRKEGQNVTLSCEQNLNHDAMYWYRQDPGQGLRLIYYSQIVNDFQKGDIAEGYSVSREKKESFPLTVTSAQKNPTAFYLCASSFSGTGTLEQYFGPGTRLTVT.